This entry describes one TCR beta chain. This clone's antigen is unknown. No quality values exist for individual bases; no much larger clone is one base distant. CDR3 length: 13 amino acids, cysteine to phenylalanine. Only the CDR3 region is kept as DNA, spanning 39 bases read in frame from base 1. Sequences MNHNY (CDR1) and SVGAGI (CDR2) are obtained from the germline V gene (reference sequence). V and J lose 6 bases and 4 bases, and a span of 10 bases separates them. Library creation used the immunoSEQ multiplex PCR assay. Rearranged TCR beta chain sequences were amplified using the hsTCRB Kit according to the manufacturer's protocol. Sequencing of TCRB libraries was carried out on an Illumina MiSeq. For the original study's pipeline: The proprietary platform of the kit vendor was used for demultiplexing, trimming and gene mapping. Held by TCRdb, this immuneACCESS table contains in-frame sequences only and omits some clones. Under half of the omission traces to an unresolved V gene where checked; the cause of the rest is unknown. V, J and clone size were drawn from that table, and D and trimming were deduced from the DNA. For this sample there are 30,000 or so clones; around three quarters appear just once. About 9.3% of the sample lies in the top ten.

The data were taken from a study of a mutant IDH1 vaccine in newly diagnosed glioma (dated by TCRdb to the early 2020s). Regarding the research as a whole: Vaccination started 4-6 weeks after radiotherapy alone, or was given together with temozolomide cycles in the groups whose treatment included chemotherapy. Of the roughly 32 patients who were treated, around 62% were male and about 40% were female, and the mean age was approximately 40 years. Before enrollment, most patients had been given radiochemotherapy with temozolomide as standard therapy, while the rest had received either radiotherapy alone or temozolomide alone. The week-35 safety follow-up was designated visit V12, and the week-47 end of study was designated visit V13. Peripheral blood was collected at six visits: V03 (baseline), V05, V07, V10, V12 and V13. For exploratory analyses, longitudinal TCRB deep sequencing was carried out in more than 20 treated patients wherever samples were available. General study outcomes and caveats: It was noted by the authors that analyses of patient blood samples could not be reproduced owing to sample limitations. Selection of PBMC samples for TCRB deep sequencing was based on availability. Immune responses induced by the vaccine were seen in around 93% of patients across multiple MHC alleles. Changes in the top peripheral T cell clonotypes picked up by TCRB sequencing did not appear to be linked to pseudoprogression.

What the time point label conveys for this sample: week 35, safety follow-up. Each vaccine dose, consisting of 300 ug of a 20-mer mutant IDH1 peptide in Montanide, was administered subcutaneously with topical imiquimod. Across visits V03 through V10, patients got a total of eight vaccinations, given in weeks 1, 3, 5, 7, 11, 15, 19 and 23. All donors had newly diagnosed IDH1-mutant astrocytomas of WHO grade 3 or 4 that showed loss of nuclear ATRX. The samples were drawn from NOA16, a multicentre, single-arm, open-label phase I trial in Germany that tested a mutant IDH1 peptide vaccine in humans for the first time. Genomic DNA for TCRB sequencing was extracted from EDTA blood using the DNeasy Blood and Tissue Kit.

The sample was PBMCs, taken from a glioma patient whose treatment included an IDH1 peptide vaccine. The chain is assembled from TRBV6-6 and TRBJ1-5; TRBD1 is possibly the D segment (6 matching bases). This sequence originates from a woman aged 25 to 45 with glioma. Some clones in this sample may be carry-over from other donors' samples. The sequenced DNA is TGTGCCAGCAGCCTCCAGGGGAATCAGCCCCAGCATTTT. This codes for CASSLQGNQPQHF.